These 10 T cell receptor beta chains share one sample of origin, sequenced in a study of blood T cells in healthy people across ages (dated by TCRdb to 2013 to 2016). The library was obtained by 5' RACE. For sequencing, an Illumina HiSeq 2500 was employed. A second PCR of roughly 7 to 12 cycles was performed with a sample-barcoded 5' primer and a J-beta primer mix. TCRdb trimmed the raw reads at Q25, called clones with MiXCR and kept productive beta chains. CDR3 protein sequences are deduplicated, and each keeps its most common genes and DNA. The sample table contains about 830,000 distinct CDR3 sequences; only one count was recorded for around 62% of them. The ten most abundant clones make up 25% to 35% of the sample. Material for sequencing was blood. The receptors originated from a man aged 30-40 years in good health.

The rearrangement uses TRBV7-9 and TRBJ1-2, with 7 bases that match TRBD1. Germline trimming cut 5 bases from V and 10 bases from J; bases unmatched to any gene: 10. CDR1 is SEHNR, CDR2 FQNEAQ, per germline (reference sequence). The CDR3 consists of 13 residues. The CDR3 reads CASSVTTGVDYTF. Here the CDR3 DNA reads TGTGCCAGCAGCGTAACTACAGGGGTCGACTACACCTTC.

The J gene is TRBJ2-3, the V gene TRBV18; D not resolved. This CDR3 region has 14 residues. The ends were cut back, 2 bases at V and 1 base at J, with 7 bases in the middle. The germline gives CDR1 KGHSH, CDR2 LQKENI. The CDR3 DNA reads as TGTGCCAGCTCACCAGTGGATGGCACAGATACGCAGTATTTT. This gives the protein CASSPVDGTDTQYF.

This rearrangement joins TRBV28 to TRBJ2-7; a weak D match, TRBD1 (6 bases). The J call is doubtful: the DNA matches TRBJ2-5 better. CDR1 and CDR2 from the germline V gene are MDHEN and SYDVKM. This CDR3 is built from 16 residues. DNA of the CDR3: TGTGCCAGCAGTTTAGGAAGAAGGACAGCACAAGAGACCCAGTACTTC. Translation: CASSLGRRTAQETQYF.

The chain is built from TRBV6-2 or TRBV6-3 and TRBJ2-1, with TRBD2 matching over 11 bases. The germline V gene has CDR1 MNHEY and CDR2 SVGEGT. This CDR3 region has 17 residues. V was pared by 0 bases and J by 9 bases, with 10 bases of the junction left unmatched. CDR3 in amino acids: CASSYSVLLAGGSEQFF. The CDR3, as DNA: TGTGCCAGCAGTTACTCGGTCCTTCTAGCGGGGGGTTCTGAGCAGTTCTTC.

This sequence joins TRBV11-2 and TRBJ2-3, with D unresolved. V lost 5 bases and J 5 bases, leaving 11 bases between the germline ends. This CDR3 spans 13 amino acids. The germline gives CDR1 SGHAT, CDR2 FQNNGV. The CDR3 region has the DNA TGTGCCAGCAGCCCATGGTTCGGAGATACGCAGTATTTT. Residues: CASSPWFGDTQYF.

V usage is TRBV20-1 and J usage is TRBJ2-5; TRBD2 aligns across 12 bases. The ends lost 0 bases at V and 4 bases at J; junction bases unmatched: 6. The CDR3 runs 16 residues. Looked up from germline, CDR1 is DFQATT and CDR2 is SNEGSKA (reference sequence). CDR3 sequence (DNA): TGCAGTGCTAGAGACCTAGCGGGGGGGCCAAGAGAGACCCAGTACTTC. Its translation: CSARDLAGGPRETQYF.

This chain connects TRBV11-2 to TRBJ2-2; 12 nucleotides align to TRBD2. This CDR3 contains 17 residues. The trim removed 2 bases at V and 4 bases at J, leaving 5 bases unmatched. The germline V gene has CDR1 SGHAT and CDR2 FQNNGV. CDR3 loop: CASSLRLAGDATGELFF. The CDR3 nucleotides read TGTGCCAGCAGCTTACGACTAGCGGGGGACGCCACCGGGGAGCTGTTTTTT.

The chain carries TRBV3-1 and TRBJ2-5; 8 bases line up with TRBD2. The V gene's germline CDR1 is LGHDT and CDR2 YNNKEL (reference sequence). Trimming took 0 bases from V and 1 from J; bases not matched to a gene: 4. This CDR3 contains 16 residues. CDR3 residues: CASSQDVSGGQETQYF. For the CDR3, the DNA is TGTGCCAGCAGCCAAGATGTAAGCGGGGGCCAAGAGACCCAGTACTTC.

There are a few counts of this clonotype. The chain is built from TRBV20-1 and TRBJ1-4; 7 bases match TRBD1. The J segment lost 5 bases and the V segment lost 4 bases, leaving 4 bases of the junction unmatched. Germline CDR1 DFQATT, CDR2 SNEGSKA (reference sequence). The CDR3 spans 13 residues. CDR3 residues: CSAIQGLNEKLFF. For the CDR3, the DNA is TGCAGTGCTATACAGGGGTTAAATGAAAAACTGTTTTTT.

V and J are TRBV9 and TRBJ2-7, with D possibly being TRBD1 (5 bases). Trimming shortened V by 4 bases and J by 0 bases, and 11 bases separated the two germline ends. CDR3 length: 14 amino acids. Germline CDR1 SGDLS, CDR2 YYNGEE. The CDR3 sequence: CASSPAGNSYEQYF. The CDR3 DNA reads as TGTGCCAGCAGCCCAGCAGGGAACTCCTACGAGCAGTACTTC.